Presented here are 14 T cell receptor beta chains from one specimen sequenced in a study of radiation and T cells in renal cell carcinoma. Time point denoted: blood 2 weeks post-SBRT. The treatment here: 15 Gy SBRT to primary tumor, nephrectomy 4 weeks later. Sequencing was performed with immunoSEQ multiplex PCR; in TCRdb, only in-frame clones are kept and a portion is missing. The sample contains tens of thousands of clones, around 85% of which appear only once. This specimen consisted of blood, obtained from a patient whose treatment included radiotherapy and nephrectomy. The receptors derive from a woman between 50 and 59 years old with renal cell carcinoma.

The V and J genes are TRBV7-9 and TRBJ2-7; D gene unclear. The CDR3 loop spans 11 amino acids. Trimming removed 1 base at V and 6 bases at J, with 4 bases between. CDR1 is SEHNR and CDR2 is FQNEAQ in the germline V gene (reference sequence). CDR3 amino acids: CASSLDFEQYF. CDR3 in DNA: TGTGCCAGCAGCTTAGATTTCGAGCAGTACTTC.

The CDR3 loop is CASSFGQGFSEAYEQYF. Written as DNA, the CDR3 is TGCGCCAGCAGCTTCGGACAGGGCTTTAGCGAAGCTTACGAGCAGTACTTC. The V and J genes are TRBV5-1 and TRBJ2-7; 8 nucleotides match TRBD1. This CDR3 is built from 17 residues. V was pared by 2 bases and J by 4 bases, with 14 bases of the junction left unmatched. Germline V gene data show CDR1 as SGHRS and CDR2 as YFSETQ.

The chain has TRBV7-2 and TRBJ2-7, with 8 positions matching TRBD1. The CDR3 is 15 residues long. Germline V gene data show CDR1 as SGHTA and CDR2 as FQGNSA. Trimming cost V 5 bases and J 3 bases; bases outside gene matches: 9. In DNA form, the CDR3 reads TGTGCCAGCAGCCCGCAGGGGGCGCTTTACTACGAGCAGTACTTC. Translated: CASSPQGALYYEQYF.

J is TRBJ2-1 and V is TRBV11-3, with a possible D match to TRBD2 (5 bases). V lost 3 bases, J lost 5 bases, and 14 bases lay in between. This CDR3 has 15 amino acids. Germline V CDR1 and CDR2: SGHNT, YENEEA. CDR3 nucleotide sequence: TGTGCCAGCAGCTTCCGCGCGGGCGGGCACAATGAGCAGTTCTTC. Translating gives CASSFRAGGHNEQFF.

The genes are TRBV4-1 and TRBJ2-1; TRBD2 matches at 10 bases. The trim removed 0 bases at V and 9 bases at J, leaving 11 bases unmatched. This CDR3 has 17 amino acids. Germline CDR1 is MGHRA and CDR2 is YSYEKL. CDR3 in DNA: TGCGCCAGCAGCCAAGAGCGGCTAGCGGGGGTCGGTAGTGAGCAGTTCTTC. It codes for CASSQERLAGVGSEQFF.

This chain joins TRBV7-2 and TRBJ2-1; D not resolved. With 6 bases removed from V and 7 bases from J, the gap between germline ends came to 10 bases. The CDR3 runs 12 residues. CDR1 SGHTA and CDR2 FQGNSA come from the germline V gene. The CDR3 DNA follows: TGTGCCAGCAGTTCAGGACGAAATGAGCAGTTCTTC. Translating it yields CASSSGRNEQFF.

This rearrangement joins TRBV5-4 to TRBJ1-4, with 9 bases identical to TRBD1. Germline assignment: CDR1 SGHNT and CDR2 YYREEE (reference sequence). Losses at the gene ends were 4 bases for V and 7 bases for J; bases not matched to a gene: 11. This CDR3 is 16 amino acids long. This CDR3 is CASSPYRGRSLEKLFF. The CDR3 nucleotides are TGTGCCAGCAGCCCCTACAGGGGGCGCAGTCTTGAAAAACTGTTTTTT. Full variable domain (outside the CDR3, taken from reference TRBV5-4 and TRBJ1-4): ETGVTQSPTHLIKTRGQQVTLRCSSQSGHNTVSWYQQALGQGPQFIFQYYREEENGRGNFPPRFSGLQFPNYSSELNVNALELDDSALYLCASSPYRGRSLEKLFFGSGTQLSVL.

The chain carries TRBV7-9 and TRBJ2-3; no definite D call. The length of the CDR3 is 14 residues. Trimming removed 1 base from V and 2 bases from J, with 7 bases in between. Looked up from germline, CDR1 is SEHNR and CDR2 is FQNEAQ (reference sequence). The CDR3, as DNA: TGTGCCAGCAGCTTAGGGGCTGTCACAGATACGCAGTATTTT. Protein sequence: CASSLGAVTDTQYF.

The chain has TRBV6-1 and TRBJ2-5; D possibly corresponds to TRBD2 (5 bases). The length of the CDR3 is 15 residues. In germline, CDR1 is MNHNS, CDR2 SASEGT. The V and J ends lost 7 bases and 5 bases respectively, with 20 bases between them. The CDR3, as DNA: TGTGCCAGCACTCAAGGGAGTAGTCGTAGGGAGACCCAGTACTTC. Its protein product is CASTQGSSRRETQYF.

The chain has TRBV9 and TRBJ2-1; unclear D gene. CDR3 size: 13 residues. With 7 bases removed from V and 0 bases from J, the gap between germline ends came to 8 bases. In germline, CDR1 is SGDLS, CDR2 YYNGEE. The CDR3 coding sequence is TGTGCCAGCGGGCAGAGCTCCTACAATGAGCAGTTCTTC. As protein: CASGQSSYNEQFF.

J is TRBJ2-1 and V is TRBV7-2; D tentatively reads TRBD1 or TRBD2 (5 bases each). The germline CDR1 and CDR2 sequences are SGHTA and FQGNSA. The CDR3 loop spans 14 amino acids. V was pared by 2 bases and J by 5 bases, with 10 bases between. CDR3 nucleotides: TGTGCCAGCAGCTTAAGGGACGATGACAATGAGCAGTTCTTC. Translating it yields CASSLRDDDNEQFF.

The V and J genes are TRBV6-5 and TRBJ1-3; 10 nucleotides agree with TRBD1. V shed 6 bases and J 8 bases; nucleotides not matched to a gene: 10. Germline loops: CDR1 MNHEY, CDR2 SVGAGI. The CDR3 spans 15 residues. CDR3: CASRRQGAVSDTIYF. DNA of the CDR3: TGTGCCAGCAGAAGACAGGGGGCGGTCAGCGACACCATATATTTT.

This chain links TRBV25-1 with TRBJ2-1; 7 positions match TRBD1. Trimming removed 1 base from V and 6 bases from J; junction bases left unmatched: 3. Germline values: CDR1 MGHDK, CDR2 SYGVNS. The CDR3 is made up of 14 amino acids. The CDR3 DNA reads as TGTGCCAGCAGTGAATCGGGACAGTCCAATGAGCAGTTCTTC. As protein: CASSESGQSNEQFF.

The CDR3 here is CASSKTGRYEQYF. DNA of the CDR3: TGTGCCAGTAGTAAGACAGGGAGGTACGAGCAGTACTTC. V is TRBV19 and J is TRBJ2-7, with D possibly TRBD1 on 7 matching bases. Germline V gene data show CDR1 as LNHDA and CDR2 as SQIVND (reference sequence). This CDR3 region has 13 residues. V was shortened by 4 bases and J by 4 bases, with 11 bases between the two germline ends.